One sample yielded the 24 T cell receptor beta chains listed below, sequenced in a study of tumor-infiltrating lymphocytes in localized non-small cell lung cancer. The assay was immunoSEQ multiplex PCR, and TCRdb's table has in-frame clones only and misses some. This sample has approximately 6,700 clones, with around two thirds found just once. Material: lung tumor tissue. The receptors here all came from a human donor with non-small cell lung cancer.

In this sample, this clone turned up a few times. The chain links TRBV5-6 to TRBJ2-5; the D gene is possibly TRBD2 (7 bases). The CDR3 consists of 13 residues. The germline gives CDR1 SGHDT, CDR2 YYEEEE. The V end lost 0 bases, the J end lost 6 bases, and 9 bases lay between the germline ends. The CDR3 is CASSLAGGQTQYF. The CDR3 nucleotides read TGTGCCAGCAGCTTGGCCGGGGGGCAGACCCAGTACTTC.

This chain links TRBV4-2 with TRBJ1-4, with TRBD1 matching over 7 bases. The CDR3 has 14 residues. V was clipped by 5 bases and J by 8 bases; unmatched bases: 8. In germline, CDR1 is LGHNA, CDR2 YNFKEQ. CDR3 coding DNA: TGTGCCAGCAGCATCCAAGGGGGCCGGGAAAAACTGTTTTTT. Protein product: CASSIQGGREKLFF.

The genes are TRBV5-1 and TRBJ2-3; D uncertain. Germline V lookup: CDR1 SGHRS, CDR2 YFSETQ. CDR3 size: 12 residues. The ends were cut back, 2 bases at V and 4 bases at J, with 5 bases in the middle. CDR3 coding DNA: TGCGCCAGCAGCTTTATATCAGATACGCAGTATTTT. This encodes CASSFISDTQYF.

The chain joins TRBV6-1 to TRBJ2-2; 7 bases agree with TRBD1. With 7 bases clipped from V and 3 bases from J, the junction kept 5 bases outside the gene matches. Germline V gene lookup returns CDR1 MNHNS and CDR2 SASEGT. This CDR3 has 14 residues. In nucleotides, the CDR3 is TGTGCCAGCATTTCAGACAGGGACACCGGGGAGCTGTTTTTT. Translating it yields CASISDRDTGELFF.

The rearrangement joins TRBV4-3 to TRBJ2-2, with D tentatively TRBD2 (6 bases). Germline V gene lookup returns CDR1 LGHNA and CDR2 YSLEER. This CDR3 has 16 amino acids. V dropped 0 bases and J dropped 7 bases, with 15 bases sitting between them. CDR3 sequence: CASSQDLIWGVGELFF. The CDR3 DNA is TGCGCCAGCAGCCAAGATCTAATTTGGGGGGTCGGGGAGCTGTTTTTT.

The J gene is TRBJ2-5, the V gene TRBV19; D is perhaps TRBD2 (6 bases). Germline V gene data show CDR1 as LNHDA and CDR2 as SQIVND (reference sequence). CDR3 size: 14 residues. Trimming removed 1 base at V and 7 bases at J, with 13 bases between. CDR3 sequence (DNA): TGTGCCAGTAGTATAGTGTCGGGGGATGCGACCCAGTACTTC. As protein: CASSIVSGDATQYF.

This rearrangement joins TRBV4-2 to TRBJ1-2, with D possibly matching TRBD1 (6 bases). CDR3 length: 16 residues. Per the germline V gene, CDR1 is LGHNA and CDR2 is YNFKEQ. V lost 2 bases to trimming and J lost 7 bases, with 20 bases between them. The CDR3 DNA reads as TGTGCCAGCAGCCAATCGGGGGCAGTCAGGGGACTTGGCTACACCTTC. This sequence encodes CASSQSGAVRGLGYTF.

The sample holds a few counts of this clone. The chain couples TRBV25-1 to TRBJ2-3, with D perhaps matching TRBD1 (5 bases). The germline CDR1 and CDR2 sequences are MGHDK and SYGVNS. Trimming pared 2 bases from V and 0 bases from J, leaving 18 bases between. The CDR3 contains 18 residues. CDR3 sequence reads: CASSEGPGWRSSTDTQYF. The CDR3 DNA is TGTGCCAGCAGTGAAGGCCCAGGGTGGCGGTCTAGCACAGATACGCAGTATTTT.

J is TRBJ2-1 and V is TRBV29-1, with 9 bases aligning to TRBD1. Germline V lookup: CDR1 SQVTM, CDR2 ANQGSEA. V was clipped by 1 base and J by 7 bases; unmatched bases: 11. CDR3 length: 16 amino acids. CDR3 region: CSVEGIPGQGLNEQFF. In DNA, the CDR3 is TGCAGCGTTGAAGGTATCCCGGGACAGGGATTGAATGAGCAGTTCTTC.

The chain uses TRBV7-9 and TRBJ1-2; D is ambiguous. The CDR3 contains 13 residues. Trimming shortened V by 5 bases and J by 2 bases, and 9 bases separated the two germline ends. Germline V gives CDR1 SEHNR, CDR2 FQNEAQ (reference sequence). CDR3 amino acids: CASSTTANYGYTF. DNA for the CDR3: TGTGCCAGCAGCACGACGGCCAACTATGGCTACACCTTC.

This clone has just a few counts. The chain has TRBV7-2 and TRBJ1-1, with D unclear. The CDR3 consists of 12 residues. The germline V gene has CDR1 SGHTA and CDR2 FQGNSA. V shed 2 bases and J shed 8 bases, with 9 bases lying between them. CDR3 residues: CASSLSGLEAFF. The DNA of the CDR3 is TGTGCCAGCAGCTTATCCGGGCTCGAAGCTTTCTTT.

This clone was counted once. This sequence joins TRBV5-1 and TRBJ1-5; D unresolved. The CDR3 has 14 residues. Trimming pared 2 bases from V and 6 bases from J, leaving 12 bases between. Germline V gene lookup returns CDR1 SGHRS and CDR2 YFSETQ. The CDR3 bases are TGCGCCAGCAGCTTCGGACTGCCTGGTCAGCCCCAGCATTTT. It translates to CASSFGLPGQPQHF.

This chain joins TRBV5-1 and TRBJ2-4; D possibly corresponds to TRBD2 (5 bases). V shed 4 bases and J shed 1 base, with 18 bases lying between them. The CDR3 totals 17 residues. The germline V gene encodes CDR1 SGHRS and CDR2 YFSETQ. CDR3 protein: CASSKATRGQAKNIQYF. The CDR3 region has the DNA TGCGCCAGCAGCAAGGCCACACGGGGTCAGGCCAAAAACATTCAGTACTTC. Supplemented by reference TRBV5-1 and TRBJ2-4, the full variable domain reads KAGVTQTPRYLIKTRGQQVTLSCSPISGHRSVSWYQQTPGQGLQFLFEYFSETQRNKGNFPGRFSGRQFSNSRSEMNVSTLELGDSALYLCASSKATRGQAKNIQYFGAGTRLSVL.

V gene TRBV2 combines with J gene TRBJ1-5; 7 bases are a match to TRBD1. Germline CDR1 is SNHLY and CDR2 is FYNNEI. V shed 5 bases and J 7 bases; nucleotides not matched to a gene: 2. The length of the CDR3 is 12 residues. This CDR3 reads CASSTGEQPQHF. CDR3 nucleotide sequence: TGTGCCAGCAGTACAGGGGAACAGCCCCAGCATTTT.

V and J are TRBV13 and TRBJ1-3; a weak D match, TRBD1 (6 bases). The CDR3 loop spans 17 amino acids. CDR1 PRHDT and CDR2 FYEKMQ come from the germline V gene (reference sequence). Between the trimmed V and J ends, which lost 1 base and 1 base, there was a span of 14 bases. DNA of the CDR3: TGTGCCAGCAGCTTAGTCCTGGGGGCAAGTTCTGGAAACACCATATATTTT. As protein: CASSLVLGASSGNTIYF.

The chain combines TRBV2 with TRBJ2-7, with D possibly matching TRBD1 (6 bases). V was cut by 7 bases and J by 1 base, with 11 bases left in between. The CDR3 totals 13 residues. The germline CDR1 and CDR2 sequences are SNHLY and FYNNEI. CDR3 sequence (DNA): TGTGCCAGCAATCTAGGACAGTCCTACGAGCAGTACTTC. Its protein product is CASNLGQSYEQYF.

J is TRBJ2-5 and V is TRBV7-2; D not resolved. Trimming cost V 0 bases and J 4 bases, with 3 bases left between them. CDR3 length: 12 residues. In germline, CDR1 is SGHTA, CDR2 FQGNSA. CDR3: CASSLARETQYF. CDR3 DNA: TGTGCCAGCAGCTTAGCCCGAGAGACCCAGTACTTC.

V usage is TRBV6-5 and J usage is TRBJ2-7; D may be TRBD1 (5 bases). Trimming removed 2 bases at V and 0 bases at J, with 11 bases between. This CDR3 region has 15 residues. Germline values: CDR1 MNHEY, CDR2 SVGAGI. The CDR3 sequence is CASSYAGDSSYEQYF. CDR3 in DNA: TGTGCCAGCAGTTACGCCGGAGACAGCTCCTACGAGCAGTACTTC.

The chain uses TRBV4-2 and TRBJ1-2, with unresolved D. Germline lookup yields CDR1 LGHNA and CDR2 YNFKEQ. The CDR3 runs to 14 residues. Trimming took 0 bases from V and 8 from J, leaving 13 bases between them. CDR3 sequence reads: CASSQDWADQGYTF. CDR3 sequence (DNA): TGTGCCAGCAGCCAAGATTGGGCAGATCAAGGCTACACCTTC.

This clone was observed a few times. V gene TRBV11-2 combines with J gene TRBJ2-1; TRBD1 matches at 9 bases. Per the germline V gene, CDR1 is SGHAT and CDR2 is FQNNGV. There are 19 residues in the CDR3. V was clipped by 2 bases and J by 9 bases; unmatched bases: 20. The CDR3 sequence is CASSLYGGTGRLVGSEQFF. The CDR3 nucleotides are TGTGCCAGCAGCTTATACGGGGGGACAGGGAGGTTAGTGGGAAGTGAGCAGTTCTTC. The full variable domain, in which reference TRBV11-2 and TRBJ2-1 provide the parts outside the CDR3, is EAGVAQSPRYKIIEKRQSVAFWCNPISGHATLYWYQQILGQGPKLLIQFQNNGVVDDSQLPKDRFSAERLKGVDSTLKIQPAKLEDSAVYLCASSLYGGTGRLVGSEQFFGPGTRLTVL.

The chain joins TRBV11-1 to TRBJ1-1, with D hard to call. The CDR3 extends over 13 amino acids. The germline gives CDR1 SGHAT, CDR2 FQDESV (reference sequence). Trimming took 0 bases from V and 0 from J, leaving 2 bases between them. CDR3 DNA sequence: TGTGCCAGCAGCTTAGCGCTGAACACTGAAGCTTTCTTT. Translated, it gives CASSLALNTEAFF.

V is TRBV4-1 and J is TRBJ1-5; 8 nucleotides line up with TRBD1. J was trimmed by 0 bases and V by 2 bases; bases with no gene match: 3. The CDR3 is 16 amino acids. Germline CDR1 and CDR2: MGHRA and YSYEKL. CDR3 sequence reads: CASSQYRGNSNQPQHF. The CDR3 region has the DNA TGCGCCAGCAGCCAATACAGGGGGAATAGCAATCAGCCCCAGCATTTT.

The CDR3 loop is CASSLTSSTDTQYF. CDR3 in DNA: TGTGCCAGCAGCCTCACTAGTAGCACAGATACGCAGTATTTT. The chain links TRBV4-2 to TRBJ2-3; TRBD2 might be the D (5 bases). The ends were cut back, 4 bases at V and 0 bases at J, with 8 bases in the middle. The CDR3 consists of 14 residues. Germline assignment: CDR1 LGHNA and CDR2 YNFKEQ.

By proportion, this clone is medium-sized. This CDR3 reads CASSRQGAYEQYF. In DNA form, the CDR3 reads TGTGCCAGCAGCCGACAGGGGGCCTACGAGCAGTACTTC. This chain uses TRBV25-1 with TRBJ2-7; 9 bases align to TRBD1. The CDR3 sequence is 13 residues long. The trim removed 6 bases at V and 2 bases at J, leaving 2 bases unmatched. Germline V gene sequence: CDR1 MGHDK, CDR2 SYGVNS.